These 14 T cell receptor beta chains originate from one sample sequenced in a study of blood T cells in healthy people across ages (dated by TCRdb to between 2015 and 2016). The protocol used for the library was 5' RACE. The sequencing machine was an Illumina HiSeq 2500. A second PCR of roughly 6 to 12 cycles was run with a J-beta primer mix and a sample-barcoded 5' primer. TCRdb itself trimmed the public reads at Q25 with fastp, ran MiXCR and retained productive beta chains. Rows merge per CDR3 protein into single entries with the most common DNA and genes. In this sample the table shows about 1 million distinct CDR3 sequences, roughly 24% of which occur a single time. The top ten clones comprise about 0.8% of the sample. These data were also filed under a second study, of T cells of mothers and their children.

The specimen was blood. The receptors shown here come from a girl between 2 and 10 years old in good health.

The chain joins TRBV7-9 to TRBJ2-4; TRBD2 is a possible D gene (5 bases). CDR3 length equals 17 residues. Trimming stripped 0 bases from V and 0 bases from J, with 12 bases between. CDR1 is SEHNR, CDR2 FQNEAQ, per germline (reference sequence). CDR3 in DNA: TGTGCCAGCAGCTTAGCTTCGGAGGTCTTAGCCAAAAACATTCAGTACTTC. Translating gives CASSLASEVLAKNIQYF.

The chain recombines TRBV7-2 with TRBJ1-4; 8 bases are a match to TRBD1. Trimming took 5 bases from V and 8 from J; bases not matched to a gene: 10. The germline V gene encodes CDR1 SGHTA and CDR2 FQGNSA. This CDR3 has 15 residues. The CDR3 sequence: CASSPRQGTREKLFF. The CDR3 nucleotides read TGTGCCAGCAGCCCCAGACAGGGGACAAGGGAAAAACTGTTTTTT.

V gene TRBV5-1 combines with J gene TRBJ2-5; 13 positions match TRBD2. Judging by the DNA end, TRBJ2-1 fits better; the J call may be wrong. This CDR3 has 17 residues. Germline V CDR1 and CDR2: SGHRS, YFSETQ. The CDR3 nucleotides read TGCGCCAGCAGCCCCGGGACTAGCGGGGTAGGATTCAGTGAGCAGTTCTTC. Its translation is CASSPGTSGVGFSEQFF.

This clonotype appeared a few times. J is TRBJ1-2 and V is TRBV29-1; D is ambiguous. From germline, CDR1 is SQVTM and CDR2 ANQGSEA. The CDR3 sequence is 14 residues long. The V end lost 4 bases, the J end lost 2 bases, and 14 bases lay between the germline ends. The chain's CDR3 is CSVVSGGENYGYTF. CDR3 bases: TGCAGCGTTGTCAGCGGCGGCGAGAACTATGGCTACACCTTC.

This clonotype has just a few counts. This chain links TRBV6-5 with TRBJ2-5; TRBD2 is a possible D gene (7 bases). Germline V CDR1 and CDR2: MNHEY, SVGAGI. The CDR3 extends over 17 amino acids. V lost 2 bases to trimming and J lost 0 bases, with 16 bases between them. CDR3 protein: CASSYGGGGGNQETQYF. CDR3 DNA sequence: TGTGCCAGCAGTTACGGGGGAGGGGGAGGCAACCAAGAGACCCAGTACTTC.

This clonotype appeared a few times. This chain's CDR3 is CASSQGDNEKLFF. The DNA for the CDR3 is TGTGCCAGCAGCCAGGGGGATAATGAAAAACTGTTTTTT. This chain links TRBV4-2 with TRBJ1-4, with a weak D call TRBD1 (5 bases). Looked up from germline, CDR1 is LGHNA and CDR2 is YNFKEQ. The V gene lost 3 bases and the J gene lost 4 bases, with 6 bases spanning the gap. CDR3 length equals 13 residues.

Of note for this clonotype: At one end the junction does not follow the germline gene, possibly because of a read error. The chain combines TRBV27 with TRBJ1-5; no reliable D call. CDR1 is MNHEY and CDR2 is SMNVEV in the germline V gene (reference sequence). This CDR3 region has 13 residues. The CDR3 nucleotides are TGTGTCAGCAGTACCAGCGATGGGGAAGCCCAGCATTTT. Amino acid sequence: CVSSTSDGEAQHF.

This chain joins TRBV10-3 and TRBJ1-2, with D unresolved. CDR1 ENHRY and CDR2 SYGVKD come from the germline V gene. The CDR3 has 12 residues. Trimming removed 3 bases from V and 12 bases from J, with 14 bases in between. The CDR3: CAISDVQDLNTF. CDR3 coding DNA: TGTGCCATCAGTGACGTCCAGGACCTAAACACCTTC.

The rearrangement joins TRBV7-9 to TRBJ2-1; D possibly corresponds to TRBD1 (5 bases). V lost 5 bases to trimming and J lost 0 bases, with 14 bases between them. This CDR3 spans 16 amino acids. Germline CDR1 SEHNR, CDR2 FQNEAQ (reference sequence). CDR3: CASSTQDDSSYNEQFF. The CDR3 DNA reads as TGTGCCAGCAGCACCCAAGATGACAGCTCCTACAATGAGCAGTTCTTC. Full variable domain (outside the CDR3, taken from reference TRBV7-9 and TRBJ2-1): DTGVSQNPRHKITKRGQNVTFRCDPISEHNRLYWYRQTLGQGPEFLTYFQNEAQLEKSRLLSDRFSAERPKGSFSTLEIQRTEQGDSAMYLCASSTQDDSSYNEQFFGPGTRLTVL.

This clonotype has only a few counts. The chain links TRBV4-1 to TRBJ2-1, with 7 bases that match TRBD2. Trimming removed 1 base from V and 0 bases from J; junction bases left unmatched: 3. This CDR3 is built from 16 residues. The V gene's germline CDR1 is MGHRA and CDR2 YSYEKL. CDR3 DNA: TGCGCCAGCAGCCAAGCGGGCGGGAGCTCCTACAATGAGCAGTTCTTC. Translation gives CASSQAGGSSYNEQFF.

The DNA of the CDR3 is TGTGCCAGCAGTTCCGTACTAGCGGGGGGGCCTAGTGAGCAGTTCTTC. This translates into CASSSVLAGGPSEQFF. This sequence joins TRBV28 and TRBJ2-1; TRBD2 agrees at 13 bases. This CDR3 contains 16 residues. V lost 4 bases, J lost 9 bases, and 9 bases stayed unmatched. Germline V lookup: CDR1 MDHEN, CDR2 SYDVKM. Using reference TRBV28 and TRBJ2-1 for the parts outside the CDR3, the full variable domain is DVKVTQSSRYLVKRTGEKVFLECVQDMDHENMFWYRQDPGLGLRLIYFSYDVKMKEKGDIPEGYSVSREKKERFSLILESASTNQTSMYLCASSSVLAGGPSEQFFGPGTRLTVL.

This clonotype has only a few counts. This chain connects TRBV24-1 to TRBJ2-6, with D perhaps being TRBD1 or TRBD2 (5 bases each). Germline-derived CDR1 and CDR2 are KGHDR and SFDVKD. This CDR3 comprises 18 residues. The germline V and J ends were trimmed by 5 bases and 0 bases, with 16 bases remaining between them. CDR3 bases: TGTGCCACCAGTGCGTCTGAATGGGGGAACTCTGGGGCCAACGTCCTGACTTTC. Protein product: CATSASEWGNSGANVLTF.

This clonotype was found a few times. V usage is TRBV29-1 and J usage is TRBJ1-1, with D unclear. V lost 6 bases and J lost 4, with 15 bases in between. The CDR3 has 13 amino acids. The germline V gene has CDR1 SQVTM and CDR2 ANQGSEA. The CDR3 sequence is CSVLGVLVTEAFF. The CDR3 region has the DNA TGCAGCGTACTGGGAGTTCTAGTCACTGAAGCTTTCTTT. The full variable domain, in which reference TRBV29-1 and TRBJ1-1 provide the parts outside the CDR3, is SAVISQKPSRDICQRGTSLTIQCQVDSQVTMMFWYRQQPGQSLTLIATANQGSEATYESGFVIDKFPISRPNLTFSTLTVSNMSPEDSSIYLCSVLGVLVTEAFFGQGTRLTVV.

This clonotype came up a few times. The V gene is TRBV21-1, the J gene TRBJ1-2. TRBV21-1 is designated a pseudogene. This CDR3 comprises 16 residues. CDR3 sequence: CASSNQTRLTNYGYTF. CDR3 coding DNA: TGTGCCAGCAGCAACCAGACAAGGTTGACTAACTATGGCTACACCTTC.